The clone carrying this TCR beta chain has just one count. The antigen is undetermined. Produced via immunoSEQ multiplex PCR; TCRdb's table is partial and in-frame only. The sample has 2,000 to 2,500 clones, less than 90% seen once. This record comes from a study of T cell repertoires in ileal Crohn's disease. About the research overall: Median disease duration was approximately 8 years; less than 45% smoked at surgery.

Study-level points and caveats: Clonal expansions were more frequent in active smokers than non-smokers at surgery. Mucosal expansions were suggested to be mainly CD8 T cells. Clonality above 26.8% at surgery always came with endoscopic recurrence.

The V gene lost 3 bases and the J gene lost 6 bases, with 11 bases spanning the gap. CDR1 and CDR2 from the germline V gene are LNHDA and SQIVND (reference sequence). The CDR3 is 13 amino acids. This clonotype was sampled from an adult with Crohn's disease. The chain uses TRBV19 and TRBJ1-2, with D tentatively TRBD1 (5 bases). Material: ileal tissue. The CDR3 loop reads CASSMSQGDGYTF. The CDR3 DNA is TGTGCCAGTAGTATGTCCCAGGGTGATGGCTACACCTTC.